The 10 T cell receptor beta chains below were found in one sample sequenced in a study of T cell responses to AZD1222 COVID-19 vaccine. This table comes from immunoSEQ multiplex PCR, and its TCRdb copy is limited to in-frame clones, with some not included. The profile shows 98,000 or so clones, over 90% of them singletons. This sample comprised peripheral blood, obtained on day 0 of AZD1222 vaccination. These receptor sequences come from an adult in good health.

The V call is TRBV1, the J call TRBJ1-5; TRBD1 is the table's D call, not checked against the DNA. TRBV1 is deemed a pseudogene. This CDR3 is 15 amino acids long. CDR3 DNA sequence: TGCACCAGCATAATAGGGGGCGCGTCGGATCAGCCCCAGCATTTT. It codes for CTSIIGGASDQPQHF.

The chain carries TRBV12-3 or TRBV12-4 and TRBJ1-2; D call uncertain. The V end was cut by 7 bases, the J end by 5 bases, with 14 bases between. The CDR3 has 13 residues. The CDR3 region is CASTLGPRYGYTF. As DNA, the CDR3 is TGTGCCAGCACCCTTGGACCGCGGTATGGCTACACCTTC.

The CDR3 region is CASSNTGTLYGYTF. Written as DNA, the CDR3 is TGTGCCAGCAGTAACACGGGGACACTCTATGGCTACACCTTC. The genes are TRBV2 and TRBJ1-2; tentative D call: TRBD1 (6 bases). V shed 5 bases and J shed 4 bases, with 14 bases lying between them. There are 14 residues in the CDR3. Germline CDR1 reads SNHLY; CDR2 reads FYNNEI.

This chain joins TRBV2 and TRBJ2-2; 7 bases fit TRBD2. V gave up 7 bases and J gave up 4 bases; unmatched junction bases: 9. Germline V gives CDR1 SNHLY, CDR2 FYNNEI. CDR3 length: 15 residues. CDR3 bases: TGTGCCAGCACCCAACGAATAGCGGGCACCGGGGAGCTGTTTTTT. Encoded protein: CASTQRIAGTGELFF. The full variable domain, completed using reference TRBV2 and TRBJ2-2, is EPEVTQTPSHQVTQMGQEVILRCVPISNHLYFYWYRQILGQKVEFLVSFYNNEISEKSEIFDDQFSVERPDGSNFTLKIRSTKLEDSAMYFCASTQRIAGTGELFFGEGSRLTVL.

The chain links TRBV5-1 to TRBJ2-1, with D maybe TRBD1 (5 bases). The germline gives CDR1 SGHRS, CDR2 YFSETQ. With 1 base removed from V and 1 base from J, the gap between germline ends came to 9 bases. The CDR3 consists of 15 residues. This CDR3 is CASSLLGLSYNEQFF. The CDR3 DNA reads as TGCGCCAGCAGCTTGTTGGGGCTATCCTACAATGAGCAGTTCTTC.

The V and J genes are TRBV30 and TRBJ2-3, with D possibly being TRBD2 (5 bases). The length of the CDR3 is 14 residues. Trimming cost V 5 bases and J 5 bases, with 17 bases left between them. The germline V gene encodes CDR1 GTSNPN and CDR2 SVGIG (reference sequence). CDR3 protein: CAWRAGPSGDTQYF. The CDR3, as DNA: TGTGCCTGGCGTGCGGGTCCCTCAGGAGATACGCAGTATTTT.

Here the CDR3 reads CASRVPQGIQETQYF. The CDR3 DNA sequence: TGCGCCAGCAGGGTACCACAGGGAATCCAAGAGACCCAGTACTTC. This rearrangement joins TRBV5-1 to TRBJ2-5; tentative D call: TRBD1 (6 bases). Trimming stripped 5 bases from V and 1 base from J, with 15 bases between. The V gene's germline CDR1 is SGHRS and CDR2 YFSETQ. There are 15 residues in the CDR3.

This chain connects TRBV7-9 to TRBJ1-2, with D uncertain. Germline CDR1 reads SEHNR; CDR2 reads FQNEAQ (reference sequence). The V gene lost 1 base and the J gene lost 7 bases, with 7 bases spanning the gap. The CDR3 has 12 residues. The CDR3 DNA is TGTGCCAGCAGCTTAGACGTTGGTGGCTACACCTTC. Its protein product is CASSLDVGGYTF.

The chain uses TRBV28 and TRBJ1-4; tentatively, D is TRBD1 (5 bases). From germline, CDR1 is MDHEN and CDR2 SYDVKM. This CDR3 is built from 14 residues. Trimming removed 5 bases from V and 0 bases from J, with 7 bases in between. The CDR3 sequence is CASSPRATNEKLFF. CDR3 bases: TGTGCCAGCAGTCCCAGGGCAACTAATGAAAAACTGTTTTTT.

J is TRBJ1-5 and V is TRBV20-1; unclear D gene. CDR1 DFQATT and CDR2 SNEGSKA come from the germline V gene (reference sequence). The V gene lost 3 bases and the J gene lost 5 bases, with 14 bases spanning the gap. This CDR3 comprises 14 residues. The CDR3 coding sequence is TGCAGTGCTAGTCCGGCAGGAGCCTATCAGCCCCAGCATTTT. Its protein is CSASPAGAYQPQHF.